The T cell receptor (beta chain) described here comes from a study of control samples from healthy donors and cancer patients. V was trimmed by 0 bases and J by 6 bases, leaving 4 bases between them. CDR3 length: 12 residues. Per germline, CDR1 KGHSH and CDR2 LQKENI. Clones were read by immunoSEQ multiplex PCR, and TCRdb kept only the in-frame ones, dropping some. The sample carries about 150,000 clones, approximately 88% recorded once. This clone is a singleton in its sample. The sequenced material came from blood. This chain links TRBV18 with TRBJ2-3; D is unclear. The source of this sequence is a man aged 25-45 years in good health. CDR3: CASSPPGDTQYF. CDR3 sequence (DNA): TGTGCCAGCTCACCACCGGGGGATACGCAGTATTTT.